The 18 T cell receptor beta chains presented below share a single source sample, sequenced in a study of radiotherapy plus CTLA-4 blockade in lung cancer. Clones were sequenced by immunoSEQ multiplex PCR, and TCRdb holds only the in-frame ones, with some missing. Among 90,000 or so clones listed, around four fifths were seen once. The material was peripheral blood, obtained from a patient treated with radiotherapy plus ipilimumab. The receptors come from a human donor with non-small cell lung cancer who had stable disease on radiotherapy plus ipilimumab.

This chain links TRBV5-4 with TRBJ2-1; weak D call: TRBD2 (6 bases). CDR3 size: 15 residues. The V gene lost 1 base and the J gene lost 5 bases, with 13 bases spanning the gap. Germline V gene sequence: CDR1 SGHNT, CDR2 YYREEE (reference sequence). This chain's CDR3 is CASSLPLLANNEQFF. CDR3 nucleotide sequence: TGTGCCAGCAGCTTGCCTTTACTAGCTAACAATGAGCAGTTCTTC.

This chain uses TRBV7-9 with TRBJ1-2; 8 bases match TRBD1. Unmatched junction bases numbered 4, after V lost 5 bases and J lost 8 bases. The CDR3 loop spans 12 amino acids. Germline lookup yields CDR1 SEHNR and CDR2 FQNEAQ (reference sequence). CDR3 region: CASSRQGLGYTF. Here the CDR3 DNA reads TGTGCCAGCAGCAGACAGGGGTTGGGCTACACCTTC.

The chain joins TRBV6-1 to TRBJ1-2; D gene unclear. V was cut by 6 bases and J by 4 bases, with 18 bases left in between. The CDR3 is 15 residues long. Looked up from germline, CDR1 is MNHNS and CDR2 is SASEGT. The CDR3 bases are TGTGCCAGCAGCGCCCAACCGGGGTCAGTCTATGGCTACACCTTC. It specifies CASSAQPGSVYGYTF.

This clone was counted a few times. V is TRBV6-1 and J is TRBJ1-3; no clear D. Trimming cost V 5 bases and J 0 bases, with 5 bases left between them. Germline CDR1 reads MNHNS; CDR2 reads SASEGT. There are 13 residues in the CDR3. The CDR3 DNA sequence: TGTGCCAGCAGTATGAACTCTGGAAACACCATATATTTT. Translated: CASSMNSGNTIYF.

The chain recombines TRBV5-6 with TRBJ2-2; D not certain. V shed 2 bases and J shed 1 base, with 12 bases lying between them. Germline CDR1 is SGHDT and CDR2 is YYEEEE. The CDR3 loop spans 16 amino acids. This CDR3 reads CASSFAPTMNTGELFF. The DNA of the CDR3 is TGTGCCAGCAGCTTCGCCCCCACTATGAACACCGGGGAGCTGTTTTTT.

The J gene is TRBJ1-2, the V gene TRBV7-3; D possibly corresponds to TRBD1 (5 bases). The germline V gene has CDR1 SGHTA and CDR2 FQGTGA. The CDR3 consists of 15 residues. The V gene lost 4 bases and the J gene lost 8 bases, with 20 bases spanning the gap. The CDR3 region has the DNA TGTGCCAGCAGCTCTACCCGGGCCTCCAGGGAGGGCTACACCTTC. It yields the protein CASSSTRASREGYTF. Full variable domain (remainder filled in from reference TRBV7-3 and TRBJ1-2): GAGVSQTPSNKVTEKGKYVELRCDPISGHTALYWYRQSLGQGPEFLIYFQGTGAADDSGLPNDRFFAVRPEGSVSTLKIQRTERGDSAVYLCASSSTRASREGYTFGSGTRLTVV.

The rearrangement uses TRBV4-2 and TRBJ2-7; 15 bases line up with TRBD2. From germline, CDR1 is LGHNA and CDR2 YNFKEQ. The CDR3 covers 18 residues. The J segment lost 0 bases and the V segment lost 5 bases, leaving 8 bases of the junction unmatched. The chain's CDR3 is CASSARTSGGATSYEQYF. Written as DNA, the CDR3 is TGTGCCAGCAGCGCGCGGACTAGCGGGGGGGCCACCTCCTACGAGCAGTACTTC.

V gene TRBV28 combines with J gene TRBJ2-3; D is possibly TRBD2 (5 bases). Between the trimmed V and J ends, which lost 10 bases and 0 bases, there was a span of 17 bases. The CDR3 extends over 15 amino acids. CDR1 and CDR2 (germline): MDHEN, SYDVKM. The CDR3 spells CATELKRGSTDTQYF. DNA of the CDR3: TGTGCCACCGAATTAAAACGGGGTAGCACAGATACGCAGTATTTT.

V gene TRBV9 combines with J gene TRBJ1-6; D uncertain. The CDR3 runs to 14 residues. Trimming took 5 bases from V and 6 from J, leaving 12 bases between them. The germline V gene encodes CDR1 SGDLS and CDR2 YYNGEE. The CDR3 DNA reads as TGTGCCAGCAGAGAGGCCAGCCCTAATTCACCCCTCCACTTT. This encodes CASREASPNSPLHF.

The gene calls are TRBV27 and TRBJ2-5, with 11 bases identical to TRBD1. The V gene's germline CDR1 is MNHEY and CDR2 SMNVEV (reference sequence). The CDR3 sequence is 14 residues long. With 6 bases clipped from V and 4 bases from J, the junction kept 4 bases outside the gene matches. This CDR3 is CASRPGTGGETQYF. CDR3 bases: TGTGCCAGCAGACCCGGGACAGGGGGAGAGACCCAGTACTTC.

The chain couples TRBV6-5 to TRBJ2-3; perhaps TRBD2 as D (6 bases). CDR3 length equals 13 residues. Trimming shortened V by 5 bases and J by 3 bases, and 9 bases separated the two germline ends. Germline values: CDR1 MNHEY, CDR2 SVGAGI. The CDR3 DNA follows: TGTGCCAGCAGTATGGGGGGAACAGATACGCAGTATTTT. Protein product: CASSMGGTDTQYF.

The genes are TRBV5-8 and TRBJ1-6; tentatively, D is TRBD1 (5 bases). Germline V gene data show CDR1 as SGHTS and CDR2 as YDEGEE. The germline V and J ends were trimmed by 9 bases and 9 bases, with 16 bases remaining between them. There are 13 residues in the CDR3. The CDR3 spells CATRRDVGSPLHF. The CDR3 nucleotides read TGTGCCACCAGACGGGACGTCGGTTCACCCCTCCACTTT.

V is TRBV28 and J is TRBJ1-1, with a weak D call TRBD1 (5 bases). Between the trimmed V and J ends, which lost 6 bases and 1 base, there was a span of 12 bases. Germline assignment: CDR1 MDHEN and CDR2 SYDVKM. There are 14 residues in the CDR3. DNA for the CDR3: TGTGCCAGCAGGCCCCCCACAGGGAACACTGAAGCTTTCTTT. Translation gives CASRPPTGNTEAFF.

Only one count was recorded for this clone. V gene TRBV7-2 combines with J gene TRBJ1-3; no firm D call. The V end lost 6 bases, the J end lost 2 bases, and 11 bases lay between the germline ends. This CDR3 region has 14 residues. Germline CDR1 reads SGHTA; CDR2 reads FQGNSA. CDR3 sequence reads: CASRSGRTGNTIYF. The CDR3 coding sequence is TGTGCCAGCAGATCGGGCCGCACTGGAAACACCATATATTTT.

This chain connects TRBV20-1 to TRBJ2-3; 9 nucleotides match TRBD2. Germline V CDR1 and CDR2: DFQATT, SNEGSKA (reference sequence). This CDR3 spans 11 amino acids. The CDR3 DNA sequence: TGCAAGGGCGGGAGGGTAGATACGCAGTATTTT. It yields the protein CKGGRVDTQYF.

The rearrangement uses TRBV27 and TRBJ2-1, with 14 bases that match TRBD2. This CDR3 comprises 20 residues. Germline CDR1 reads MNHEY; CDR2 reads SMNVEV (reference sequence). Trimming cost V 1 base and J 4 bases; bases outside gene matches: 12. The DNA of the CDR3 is TGTGCCAGCAGTTTATTCTCGGGACTAGCGGGAGCCGGTAGGTACAATGAGCAGTTCTTC. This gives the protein CASSLFSGLAGAGRYNEQFF.

The CDR3 sequence is CASSTPGAGTLSSYNEQFF. The CDR3 region has the DNA TGTGCCAGCAGTACCCCCGGAGCGGGAACTCTCAGCTCCTACAATGAGCAGTTCTTC. The chain couples TRBV28 to TRBJ2-1; 7 positions agree with TRBD2. The CDR3 sequence is 19 residues long. Germline values: CDR1 MDHEN, CDR2 SYDVKM. With V trimmed by 5 bases and J by 0 bases, 16 bases remained unmatched.

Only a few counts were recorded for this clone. CDR3 amino acids: CASSWTSGRARVDTDTQYF. DNA of the CDR3: TGTGCCAGCAGCTGGACTAGCGGGAGGGCCCGGGTTGACACAGATACGCAGTATTTT. This chain uses TRBV7-2 with TRBJ2-3, with TRBD2 matching 15 bases. The germline V gene encodes CDR1 SGHTA and CDR2 FQGNSA. The CDR3 length is 19 residues. Trimming at V came to 4 bases and at J to 2 bases, leaving 10 bases not matched to a gene.